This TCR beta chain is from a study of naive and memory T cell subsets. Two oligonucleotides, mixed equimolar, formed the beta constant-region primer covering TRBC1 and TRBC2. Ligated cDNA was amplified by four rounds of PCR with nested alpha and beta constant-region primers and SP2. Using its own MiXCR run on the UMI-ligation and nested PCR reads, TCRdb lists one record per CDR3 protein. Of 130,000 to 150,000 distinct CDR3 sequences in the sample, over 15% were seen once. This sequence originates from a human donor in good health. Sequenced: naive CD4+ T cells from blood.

CDR3 sequence reads: CASSPLGLAKNIQYF. The CDR3 DNA reads TGTGCCAGCTCACCCCTGGGACTAGCCAAAAACATTCAGTACTTC. V usage is TRBV18 and J usage is TRBJ2-4, with TRBD2 as a possible D gene (6 bases). The germline CDR1 and CDR2 sequences are KGHSH and LQKENI. V gave up 3 bases and J gave up 0 bases, with 9 bases separating them. CDR3 size: 15 residues.